Shown below are 14 T cell receptor beta chains from a single sample sequenced in a study of T cells in Graves' hyperthyroidism and ophthalmopathy. TCR beta CDR3 region amplification was performed from RNA transcripts. Carried out on the TCR CDR3, a first-round RT-PCR used the HTBI primer set. From the multiplex PCR reads, TCRdb called clonotypes with MiXCR, one entry per CDR3 protein. The profile covers around 280,000 distinct CDR3 sequences, with about an eighth appearing a single time and 7.9% taken by the ten largest. The sample taken for sequencing was blood. The source is a middle-aged woman with Graves' hyperthyroidism.

This clonotype was seen repeatedly, ten times or more. J is TRBJ1-1 and V is TRBV3-1, with D possibly TRBD1 on 6 matching bases. The CDR3 has 17 residues. Germline values: CDR1 LGHDT, CDR2 YNNKEL (reference sequence). V was shortened by 0 bases and J by 4 bases, with 18 bases between the two germline ends. The CDR3 spells CASSQDRSWGAGTEAFF. The CDR3 bases are TGTGCCAGCAGCCAAGACAGGTCGTGGGGGGCGGGCACTGAAGCTTTCTTT. Filled out from reference TRBV3-1 and TRBJ1-1, the complete variable domain reads DTAVSQTPKYLVTQMGNDKSIKCEQNLGHDTMYWYKQDSKKFLKIMFSYNNKELIINETVPNRFSPKSPDKAHLNLHINSLELGDSAVYFCASSQDRSWGAGTEAFFGQGTRLTVV.

This clonotype showed up many times. The V call is TRBV2, the J call TRBJ2-7, with D possibly TRBD2 on 6 matching bases. The V and J ends lost 8 bases and 0 bases respectively, with 14 bases between them. Germline loops: CDR1 SNHLY, CDR2 FYNNEI. This CDR3 has 14 residues. CDR3 region: CASRWGVISYEQYF. The CDR3 nucleotides read TGTGCCAGCCGGTGGGGGGTGATCTCCTACGAGCAGTACTTC.

This clonotype was recorded a few times. DNA for the CDR3: TGCAGTGCGGAAGCGACAGGCCTTGAAGCTTTCTTT. This gives the protein CSAEATGLEAFF. V and J are TRBV20-1 and TRBJ1-1; tentatively, D is TRBD1 (6 bases). The CDR3 loop spans 12 amino acids. The germline gives CDR1 DFQATT, CDR2 SNEGSKA (reference sequence). V lost 6 bases and J lost 7, with 15 bases in between.

V and J are TRBV6-1 and TRBJ2-1, with TRBD2 matching 8 bases. Unmatched junction bases numbered 3, after V lost 5 bases and J lost 6 bases. This CDR3 is built from 13 residues. CDR1 and CDR2 from the germline V gene are MNHNS and SASEGT. The CDR3 spells CASSRSGVNEQFF. The CDR3 region has the DNA TGTGCCAGCAGTCGTAGCGGGGTCAATGAGCAGTTCTTC.

At least ten counts were recorded for this clonotype. The gene calls are TRBV12-5 and TRBJ2-1; D ambiguous. CDR1 is LGHNT, CDR2 FRNRAP, per germline. Trimming removed 8 bases at V and 4 bases at J, with 18 bases between. The CDR3 is made up of 15 amino acids. CDR3 nucleotides: TGTGCTAGTCAACCCCCCGAGCTGAGTTACAATGAGCAGTTCTTC. It translates to CASQPPELSYNEQFF.

This clonotype occurred a few times. This chain joins TRBV9 and TRBJ2-2; D remains unclear. CDR3 length: 13 amino acids. The germline V gene encodes CDR1 SGDLS and CDR2 YYNGEE. V gave up 6 bases and J gave up 6 bases, with 12 bases separating them. This chain's CDR3 is CASTILGSGELFF. For the CDR3, the DNA is TGTGCCAGCACCATTCTCGGGTCCGGGGAGCTGTTTTTT.

This clonotype was counted many times. The J gene is TRBJ2-1, the V gene TRBV2; no firm D call. Looked up from germline, CDR1 is SNHLY and CDR2 is FYNNEI. V was shortened by 6 bases and J by 0 bases, with 12 bases between the two germline ends. The CDR3 has 15 amino acids. DNA for the CDR3: TGTGCCAGCAGGGATTCTAAAGCCTCCTACAATGAGCAGTTCTTC. Translation gives CASRDSKASYNEQFF.

The rearrangement links TRBV19 to TRBJ1-2; D is possibly TRBD1 (6 bases). V dropped 3 bases and J dropped 4 bases, with 15 bases sitting between them. Per the germline V gene, CDR1 is LNHDA and CDR2 is SQIVND (reference sequence). This CDR3 region has 15 residues. In nucleotides, the CDR3 is TGTGCCAGTAGTATGGGAGGGGGGGGTTCCTATGGCTACACCTTC. It yields the protein CASSMGGGGSYGYTF.

This clonotype was seen ten or more times. The J gene is TRBJ1-1, the V gene TRBV3-1, with no clear D. This CDR3 is 13 amino acids long. V was trimmed by 3 bases and J by 6 bases, leaving 11 bases between them. Germline CDR1 LGHDT, CDR2 YNNKEL (reference sequence). The CDR3 reads CASSHGAAPEAFF. In DNA, the CDR3 is TGTGCCAGCAGCCACGGTGCGGCTCCTGAAGCTTTCTTT.

There are many counts of this clonotype. The chain combines TRBV30 with TRBJ1-2; D gene ambiguous. CDR3 length: 11 residues. Germline CDR1 and CDR2: GTSNPN and SVGIG (reference sequence). V lost 3 bases to trimming and J lost 5 bases, with 7 bases between them. The CDR3 bases are TGTGCCTGGAGCCACAGATATGGCTACACCTTC. Its protein product is CAWSHRYGYTF.

At least ten counts were recorded for this clonotype. The rearrangement links TRBV7-8 to TRBJ2-1, with 12 bases aligning to TRBD2. J was trimmed by 7 bases and V by 4 bases; bases with no gene match: 8. This CDR3 is built from 16 residues. CDR1 is SGHVS and CDR2 is FQNEAQ in the germline V gene. CDR3 residues: CASSWVTSGRRNEQFF. DNA of the CDR3: TGTGCCAGCAGCTGGGTGACTAGCGGGAGAAGAAATGAGCAGTTCTTC. Variable domain in full (rest from reference TRBV7-8 and TRBJ2-1): GAGVSQSPRYKVAKRGQDVALRCDPISGHVSLFWYQQALGQGPEFLTYFQNEAQLDKSGLPSDRFFAERPEGSVSTLKIQRTQQEDSAVYLCASSWVTSGRRNEQFFGPGTRLTVL.

This clonotype has a count of ten or more. The CDR3 nucleotides are TGTGCCAGCAGCTTAAACCCCATCCTGGGACAGGAGATTGGCTACACCTTC. Amino acids: CASSLNPILGQEIGYTF. The chain is built from TRBV7-9 and TRBJ1-2; TRBD1 matches 8 bases. This CDR3 region has 17 residues. The germline gives CDR1 SEHNR, CDR2 FQNEAQ (reference sequence). The V segment lost 2 bases and the J segment 7 bases; nucleotides outside the gene matches: 15.

The chain joins TRBV19 to TRBJ1-4; a possible D gene is TRBD1 (6 bases). The CDR3 consists of 15 residues. Germline values: CDR1 LNHDA, CDR2 SQIVND (reference sequence). With 7 bases removed from V and 5 bases from J, the gap between germline ends came to 17 bases. The CDR3 loop is CASTYQGSRNEKLFF. The CDR3 DNA reads as TGTGCCAGTACCTATCAGGGGAGTAGGAATGAAAAACTGTTTTTT. The full variable domain, in which reference TRBV19 and TRBJ1-4 provide the parts outside the CDR3, is DGGITQSPKYLFRKEGQNVTLSCEQNLNHDAMYWYRQDPGQGLRLIYYSQIVNDFQKGDIAEGYSVSREKKESFPLTVTSAQKNPTAFYLCASTYQGSRNEKLFFGSGTQLSVL.

This clonotype was counted at least ten times. The chain combines TRBV12-3 or TRBV12-4 with TRBJ1-5; no clear D. The V end was cut by 3 bases, the J end by 5 bases, with 11 bases between. This CDR3 is built from 14 residues. CDR3 sequence (DNA): TGTGCCAGCAGTTTGGTAGCTAGGGATCAGCCCCAGCATTTT. The encoded protein is CASSLVARDQPQHF.